Included here is one T cell receptor beta chain sequence, with context. The antigen is unknown. The data are from a study of T cells expressing NK-cell markers. From the 5' RACE reads, TCRdb lists one entry per CDR3 protein and no DNA. The sample includes 300,000 to 450,000 distinct CDR3 sequences. Study conclusions and caveats: Dominant NKG2C+ clonotype frequencies of roughly 1.0-8% of CD8+ T cells were measured in a handful of donors.

The sequence was obtained from a man aged 18-75 years in good health. The sequencing input was blood T cells: a sorted CD56 or NKG2C T cell subset, CD4+ or CD8+ T cells, or bulk PBMC T cells (not recorded which).

Here the CDR3 reads CASTPFGGDYGYTF. The chain employs TRBV27 and TRBJ1-2; the D call of TRBD1 rests on TCRdb alone, since no DNA is present to check it. Germline V gene sequence: CDR1 MNHEY, CDR2 SMNVEV (reference sequence). This CDR3 has 14 residues.